The T cell receptor (beta chain) described here comes from a study of radiotherapy plus CTLA-4 blockade in lung cancer. Across the study: Objective responses were observed in about a sixth of patients, and disease control was achieved by about 30%. General observations from the study: Blood TCR clones of tumor origin expanded after radiotherapy plus ipilimumab. Early blood T cell clone changes and increased post-radiation serum interferon-beta were reportedly the strongest response predictors.

Assay: immunoSEQ multiplex PCR; the TCRdb copy retains only in-frame clones and omits some. The sample lists approximately 98,000 clones, approximately 78% occurring once. This clone was recorded a few times. Its antigen is unidentified. J was trimmed by 7 bases and V by 2 bases; bases with no gene match: 7. CDR1 and CDR2 from the germline V gene are MNHEY and SMNVEV (reference sequence). The CDR3 is 14 amino acids. The chain couples TRBV27 to TRBJ1-1, with TRBD1 identical over 7 bases. The clonotype was recovered from a human donor with non-small cell lung cancer who had a partial response to radiotherapy plus ipilimumab. Sequencing was performed on peripheral blood, taken from a patient treated with radiotherapy plus ipilimumab. The CDR3: CASSLTGELSEAFF. The CDR3 nucleotides read TGTGCCAGCAGTTTAACAGGGGAGCTGAGTGAAGCTTTCTTT.